Listed below are T cell receptor beta chains from one sample, sequenced in a study of T-cell reconstitution after alpha-beta-depleted transplantation in children. One entry per CDR3 protein results from TCRdb running MiXCR on the PCR reads. The table has over 45,000 distinct CDR3 sequences, 5% to 6.5% seen once. Sequences were derived from PBMCs, mostly from graft donor cells, sampled 60 days after TCRalphabeta/CD19-depleted stem cell transplant. Receptors were obtained from a female patient aged 2-10 years who had a stem cell transplant for aplastic anemia, so the T cells may come from the graft donor. CDR3s include the opening cysteine and the closing phenylalanine or tryptophan.

v_gene	j_gene	CDR3aa
TRBV12-3/TRBV12-4	TRBJ1-2	CASSPGTDPYGYTF
TRBV24-1	TRBJ2-1	CATSEQGLRSSSYNEQFF
TRBV11-2	TRBJ2-3	CASSLLAGRADTQYF
TRBV7-2	TRBJ2-3	CASSTKPGLGPPDTQYF
TRBV20-1	TRBJ2-1	CSANSGGTYNEQFF
TRBV20-1	TRBJ2-1	CSALNPYNEQFF
TRBV3-1	TRBJ2-2	CASSQASAGELFF
TRBV7-2	TRBJ2-7	CASSTSGTSPYEQYF
TRBV12-3/TRBV12-4	TRBJ2-1	CASGLTGIYEQFF
TRBV2	TRBJ2-7	CASSEEETVYF
TRBV12-3/TRBV12-4	TRBJ2-1	CASSRGLAGGHYNEQFF
TRBV30	TRBJ2-6	CAWKGLGGANVLTF
TRBV20-1	TRBJ1-2	CSASQGAYGYTF
TRBV6-1	TRBJ2-6	CASIHTAWANVLTF
TRBV5-8	TRBJ2-5	CASSFSGLAGVETQYF
TRBV5-1	TRBJ2-7	CASGPEGASYEQYF
TRBV5-1	TRBJ2-5	CASAPLAGGPSQYF
TRBV5-1	TRBJ2-2	CASSLLQGAPGELFF
TRBV20-1	TRBJ2-1	CSARGPMTLQFF
TRBV5-1	TRBJ1-2	CASSLGDTSLYGYTF
TRBV20-1	TRBJ2-5	CSARDRGGGTQYF
TRBV7-6	TRBJ1-4	CASSPRGPANEKLFF
TRBV12-3/TRBV12-4	TRBJ1-5	CASSVGTAIGPQHF
TRBV12-3/TRBV12-4	TRBJ2-5	CASSLYRGAETQYF
TRBV9	TRBJ2-2	CASSLTTGLNTGELFF
TRBV7-6	TRBJ2-7	CASSTYPGLAESLRTHYYEQYF
TRBV28	TRBJ2-1	CASQDISSYNEQFF
TRBV20-1	TRBJ2-3	CSASRARASTDTQYF
TRBV12-3/TRBV12-4	TRBJ1-6	CASSRDRGPPLHF
TRBV28	TRBJ1-2	CASSLSQGRAYGYTF
TRBV9	TRBJ2-2	CASSPPGSLTGELFF
TRBV10-3	TRBJ1-3	CATGPRVLSGNTIYF
TRBV20-1	TRBJ2-7	CSARDQADFYEQYF
TRBV6-2/TRBV6-3	TRBJ2-1	CASSYSAYNEQFF
TRBV6-1	TRBJ2-7	CASSEAAAGFSYEQYF
TRBV6-2/TRBV6-3	TRBJ2-3	CASSRARDTQYF
TRBV5-6	TRBJ2-3	CASSLGGPDTQYF
TRBV12-3/TRBV12-4	TRBJ2-1	CASSFPRHHFSGRNEQFF
TRBV5-1	TRBJ1-1	CASSAGGGTTEAFF
TRBV7-2	TRBJ2-5	CASNLGGGTINNQYF
TRBV4-2	TRBJ2-2	CASSQTDLTRSGGELFF
TRBV3-1	TRBJ2-1	CASSLSSSVYNEQFF
TRBV6-2/TRBV6-3	TRBJ2-2	CASTNLPGLAGVGRTGELFF
TRBV6-1	TRBJ1-5	CASSEGWGGQPNQPQHF
TRBV5-1	TRBJ2-3	CASSSAPPLDTQYF
TRBV20-1	TRBJ1-1	CSASETGNTEAFF